The 5 T cell receptor beta chains in this list originate from one sample, sequenced in a study of T cells after yellow fever vaccination. One entry per CDR3 protein, called by TCRdb with MiXCR from the 5' RACE reads. The sample comprises hundreds of thousands of distinct CDR3 sequences, about an eighth of which are singletons, and about 3% rests with the top ten. The sequenced sample was CD4+ T cells sorted from PBMCs, obtained 15 days after the yellow fever booster vaccination. The receptors shown here come from a man aged 18 to 30 who received the YFV17D yellow fever vaccine.

This clonotype came up a few times. This rearrangement joins TRBV29-1 to TRBJ2-4; a weak D match, TRBD1 (6 bases). Germline assignment: CDR1 SQVTM and CDR2 ANQGSEA. The ends were cut back, 7 bases at V and 8 bases at J, with 9 bases in the middle. This CDR3 has 10 residues. In DNA, the CDR3 is TGCAGCGCCGGGACATACATTCAGTACTTC. It is translated as CSAGTYIQYF.

This clonotype was detected a few times. The CDR3 DNA sequence: TGTGCCAGCAGCGCGCTAGCGGGGGTGACCGGGGAGCTGTTTTTT. It specifies CASSALAGVTGELFF. The chain recombines TRBV11-2 with TRBJ2-2, with TRBD2 identical over 10 bases. The CDR3 is 15 amino acids. Germline V lookup: CDR1 SGHAT, CDR2 FQNNGV. Germline trimming cut 5 bases from V and 5 bases from J; bases unmatched to any gene: 5.

The chain couples TRBV12-3 or TRBV12-4 to TRBJ1-1; maybe TRBD1 (6 bases). Trimming pared 3 bases from V and 5 bases from J, leaving 16 bases between. The CDR3 runs 15 residues. Here the CDR3 DNA reads TGTGCCAGCAGTTTTATCGGACCTCAGGGGACTGAAGCTTTCTTT. Translating it yields CASSFIGPQGTEAFF.

CDR3 coding DNA: TGTGCCAGCAGTAGTCTCCGGGACAGGGCAAACTTACTCAGCAATCAGCCCCAGCATTTT. It yields the protein CASSSLRDRANLLSNQPQHF. This chain links TRBV28 with TRBJ1-5, with 9 bases fitting TRBD1. From germline, CDR1 is MDHEN and CDR2 SYDVKM. J lost 1 base, V lost 5 bases, and 18 bases had no gene match. The CDR3 has 20 amino acids.

This CDR3 is CASSQAPRAMLETQYF. CDR3 bases: TGTGCCAGCAGCCAAGCCCCCCGTGCGATGTTGGAGACCCAGTACTTC. The V gene is TRBV14, the J gene TRBJ2-5, with D unclear. CDR3 length: 16 residues. Trimming left V 1 base short and J 5 bases short, with 17 bases between. Germline CDR1 reads SGHDN; CDR2 reads FVKESK. The variable domain in full, with the rest retrieved from reference TRBV14 and TRBJ2-5, is EAGVTQFPSHSVIEKGQTVTLRCDPISGHDNLYWYRRVMGKEIKFLLHFVKESKQDESGMPNNRFLAERTGGTYSTLKVQPAELEDSGVYFCASSQAPRAMLETQYFGPGTRLLVL.